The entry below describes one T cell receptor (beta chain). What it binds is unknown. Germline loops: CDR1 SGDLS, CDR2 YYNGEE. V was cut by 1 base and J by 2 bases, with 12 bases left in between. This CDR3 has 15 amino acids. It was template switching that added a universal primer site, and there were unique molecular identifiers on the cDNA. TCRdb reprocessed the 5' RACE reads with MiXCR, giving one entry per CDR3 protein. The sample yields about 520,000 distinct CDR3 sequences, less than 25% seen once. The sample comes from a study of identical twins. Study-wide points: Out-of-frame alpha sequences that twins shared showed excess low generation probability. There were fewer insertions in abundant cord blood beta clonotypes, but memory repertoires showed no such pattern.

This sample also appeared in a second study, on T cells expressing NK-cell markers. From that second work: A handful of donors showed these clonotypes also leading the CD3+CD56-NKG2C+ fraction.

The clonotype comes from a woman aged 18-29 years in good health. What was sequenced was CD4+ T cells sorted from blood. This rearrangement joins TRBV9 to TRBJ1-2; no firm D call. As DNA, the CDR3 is TGTGCCAGCAGCGTAAGGCCCGAAACGAACTATGGCTACACCTTC. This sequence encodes CASSVRPETNYGYTF.